Listed below are T cell receptor beta chains from one sample, sequenced in a study of blood T cells in healthy people across ages. TCRdb ran MiXCR on the 5' RACE reads and lists one entry per CDR3 protein. The profile covers more than 500,000 distinct CDR3 sequences, with approximately 27% appearing a single time and approximately 17% taken by the ten largest. What was sequenced was blood. The origin of the receptors is a woman between 70 and 85 years old in good health. CDR3s include the opening cysteine and the closing phenylalanine or tryptophan. Each record gives: clone size, J gene, D gene, V gene, CDR3 DNA, CDR3 protein. A D gene is named only where the DNA matches it firmly. Clone size appears in some rows only: once, few, many, or a class for an expanded clone.

few TRBJ2-1 - TRBV12-3/TRBV12-4 TGTGCCAGCAGAGAGGGAGCCTACAATGAGCAGTTCTTC CASREGAYNEQFF
- TRBJ1-2 TRBD1 TRBV5-1 TGCGCCAGCAGCCCTGGACAGGAGTGGGATGGCTACACCTTC CASSPGQEWDGYTF
- TRBJ1-5 - TRBV6-2/TRBV6-3 TGTGCCAGCAGACGGAGGCAGGTCCGCAATCAGCCCCAGCATTTT CASRRRQVRNQPQHF
- TRBJ2-3 - TRBV20-1 TGCAGTGCTAGAGATCCCGGCACAGATACGCAGTATTTT CSARDPGTDTQYF
many TRBJ2-7 TRBD1 TRBV11-1 TGTGCCAGCAGCCTTGGTGGGACAGGGCACGGCGAGCAGTACTTC CASSLGGTGHGEQYF
- TRBJ2-7 TRBD2 TRBV7-2 TGTGCCAGCAGCTTAGTAGCGGGGGGACTACAGCTGGTCTACGAGCAGTACTTC CASSLVAGGLQLVYEQYF
- TRBJ2-7 - TRBV6-1 TGTGCCAGCAGTCCCACCCTCACAGGCCACACCTACGAGCAGTACTTC CASSPTLTGHTYEQYF
- TRBJ1-3 - TRBV12-3/TRBV12-4 TGTGCCACCGCAAGCGATAGGAACACCATATATTTT CATASDRNTIYF
few TRBJ1-2 - TRBV29-1 TGCAGCGTGGGGGCAGGCTCTAACTATGGCTACACCTTC CSVGAGSNYGYTF
- TRBJ2-3 TRBD1 TRBV29-1 TGCAGCGTCCCCGGGACAGGGAACACAGATACGCAGTATTTT CSVPGTGNTDTQYF
- TRBJ2-1 - TRBV12-3/TRBV12-4 TGTGCCAGCAGTTTAGACGAGAGTCACTACAATGAGCAGTTCTTC CASSLDESHYNEQFF
- TRBJ2-5 TRBD2 TRBV7-3 TGTGCCAGCAGCCCCCTAGGTAGCGGGATAGAGACCCAGTACTTC CASSPLGSGIETQYF
- TRBJ1-1 - TRBV29-1 TGCAGCGTTGAAGCCCCAGGGACTGAAGCTTTCTTT CSVEAPGTEAFF
- TRBJ2-7 TRBD1 TRBV7-2 TGTGCCAGCAGCATAGTCGGGACAGGCCCGACCTACGAGCAGTACTTC CASSIVGTGPTYEQYF
- TRBJ1-1 TRBD1 TRBV20-1 TGCAGTGCTAGAGATCGGCGCTCCGGGACAGAGAACACTGAAGCTTTCTTT CSARDRRSGTENTEAFF
- TRBJ1-1 TRBD1 TRBV10-3 TGTGCCATCAGTGAGCCGGACAGGGTCACTGAAGCTTTCTTT CAISEPDRVTEAFF
- TRBJ2-1 TRBD2 TRBV12-3/TRBV12-4 TGTGCCAGCAGTCGGAATAGCGGGGGGACCTACAATGAGCAGTTCTTC CASSRNSGGTYNEQFF
few TRBJ1-3 - TRBV7-9 TGTGCCAGCAAAAGTGGGCGCTCTGGAAACACCATATATTTT CASKSGRSGNTIYF
- TRBJ2-7 - TRBV15 TGTGCCACCAGCAGAGCGGGGGAAGAGGGGTACGAGCAGTACTTC CATSRAGEEGYEQYF
- TRBJ2-7 - TRBV21-1 TGTGCCAGCAGCCGCCCAGGGGGTAACGGATACGAGCAGTACTTC CASSRPGGNGYEQYF
few TRBJ2-1 - TRBV6-5 TGTGCCAGCAGTTACACCGGACGGAGCTCCTACAATGAGCAGTTCTTC CASSYTGRSSYNEQFF
few TRBJ2-3 - TRBV7-2 TGTGCCAGCAAGATTGGCCGCTCCACAGATACGCAGTATTTT CASKIGRSTDTQYF
few TRBJ1-5 TRBD1 TRBV10-3 TGTGCCATCAGCGCGGGACAGGGATGGCGTGGCAATCAGCCCCAGCATTTT CAISAGQGWRGNQPQHF
few TRBJ2-1 - TRBV29-1 TGCAGCGTTCACCGGTACAATGAGCAGTTCTTC CSVHRYNEQFF
many TRBJ2-5 TRBD1 TRBV29-1 TGCAGCGTTGAGGGACAGGGAGAGACCCAGTACTTC CSVEGQGETQYF
- TRBJ2-5 - TRBV20-1 TGCAGTGCTAGCGACCGGCCCCGAGAGACCCAGTACTTC CSASDRPRETQYF
- TRBJ1-6 - TRBV4-3 TGCGCCAGCAGCCGAGAACGTAATTCACCCCTCCACTTT CASSRERNSPLHF
- TRBJ1-2 - TRBV29-1 TGCAGCGTTGAATATGTCCTGGGTTATGGCTACACCTTC CSVEYVLGYGYTF
few TRBJ1-1 - TRBV14 TGTGCCAGCAGAATCACGGGGGGTTCGGGCACTGAAGCTTTCTTT CASRITGGSGTEAFF
- TRBJ2-5 - TRBV11-3 TGTGCCAGCAGCCTCAGGGGTAGGGACCAAGAGACCCAGTACTTC CASSLRGRDQETQYF
few TRBJ2-5 - TRBV13 TGTGCCAGCAGTCCTCGTGACAGTCACGAGACCCAGTACTTC CASSPRDSHETQYF
- TRBJ2-2 - TRBV28 TGTGCCAGCAGCTCCATTTTCGGGGAGCTGTTTTTT CASSSIFGELFF
- TRBJ2-5 - TRBV5-1 TGCGCCAGCAGCTTAAGGGGGTATAGAGAAGAGACCCAGTACTTC CASSLRGYREETQYF
few TRBJ2-1 - TRBV7-2 TGTGCCAGCAGCTCCGGTGAGCAGTTCTTC CASSSGEQFF
- TRBJ1-2 - TRBV30 TGTGCCTGGAGTGTACCGGGAGGCGGAACTAACTATGGCTACACCTTC CAWSVPGGGTNYGYTF
- TRBJ2-1 - TRBV7-2 TGTGCCAGCAGCTTCCGACAGCCCAGAGCGAGCTCCTACAATGAGCAGTTCTTC CASSFRQPRASSYNEQFF
- TRBJ1-2 TRBD1 TRBV6-5 TGTGCCAGCAGTGAGGGACAGGGAGTGGGGGGCTACACCTTC CASSEGQGVGGYTF
few TRBJ2-1 TRBD1 TRBV20-1 TGCAGTGCTAGAGATGAGAACAGGGGCAATGAGCAGTTCTTC CSARDENRGNEQFF
- TRBJ2-1 TRBD2 TRBV7-2 TGTGCCAGCAGCTCCTATAGCGGGGGCATAAACAATGAGCAGTTCTTC CASSSYSGGINNEQFF
- TRBJ1-2 - TRBV12-3/TRBV12-4 TGTGCCAGCAGTTCTCGGGCCTCGTCCCTCTATGGCTACACCTTC CASSSRASSLYGYTF
few TRBJ2-7 TRBD2 TRBV7-2 TGTGCCAGCAGCTTCCGGCTAGCGGACGAGCAGTACTTC CASSFRLADEQYF
once TRBJ2-1 - TRBV14 TGTGCCGGCAGCCCTGTACCCGGACTTGCCTGTGTTGGGCAGTTCTTC CAGSPVPGLACVGQFF
- TRBJ2-3 - TRBV6-6 TGTGCCGGGGCCGGGGTCGGCACAGATACGCAGTATTTT CAGAGVGTDTQYF
- TRBJ2-6 - TRBV6-6 TGTGCCAGCAGTTACTCGACCAGTACAAGCTCTGGGGCCAACGTCCTGACTTTC CASSYSTSTSSGANVLTF
- TRBJ2-1 - TRBV12-3/TRBV12-4 TGTGCCAGCAGTCATCTGGGGAGCTCCTACAATGGGCAGTTCTTC CASSHLGSSYNGQFF
many TRBJ1-4 - TRBV5-1 TGCGCCAGCAGCTTGGAGGACAGCTATGAAAAACTGTTTTTT CASSLEDSYEKLFF
few TRBJ1-2 - TRBV29-1 TGCAGCGTGGACCACCTGGGACTTAACTATGGCTACACCTTC CSVDHLGLNYGYTF
- TRBJ1-1 - TRBV12-3/TRBV12-4 TGTGCCAGCAGTTTTGGTGCGGGGGTGAACACTGAAGCTTTCTTT CASSFGAGVNTEAFF
- TRBJ2-2 - TRBV6-5 TGTGCCAGCAGTTACTGGGGCCCCCCGGACACCGGGGAGCTGTTTTTT CASSYWGPPDTGELFF
- TRBJ2-7 - TRBV2 TGTGCCAGCAGTCAGACTGCTACCTACGAGCAGTACTTC CASSQTATYEQYF
- TRBJ2-3 TRBD1 TRBV7-9 TGTGCCAGCAGCTTCGGGACAGGGGGGACGAATACGCAGTATTTT CASSFGTGGTNTQYF
few TRBJ2-7 - TRBV5-1 TGCGCCAGCAGCGAAGCCGGGTTACCCTACGAGCAGTACTTC CASSEAGLPYEQYF
- TRBJ1-3 - TRBV6-5 TGTGCCAGCAGGCAAAGGGGGGCTGGTGGAAACACCATATATTTT CASRQRGAGGNTIYF
few TRBJ1-4 TRBD1 TRBV5-1 TGCGCCAGCAGCCTGACGACAGGGGAGCGAGAAAAACTGTTTTTT CASSLTTGEREKLFF
- TRBJ2-7 - TRBV20-1 TGCAGTGCTAGGGTCAGGGCCGGATTGGAGCAGTACTTC CSARVRAGLEQYF
- TRBJ2-1 TRBD1 TRBV29-1 TGCAGCGTTGAGGGACCGGGACAGGGCCGAACGAGGAATGAGCAGTTCTTC CSVEGPGQGRTRNEQFF
many TRBJ1-1 - TRBV6-6 TGTGCCAGCAGTTACTCGGGGGGAGGGGACACTGAAGCTTTCTTT CASSYSGGGDTEAFF
- TRBJ1-5 - TRBV7-8 TGTGCCAGCAGCTTGGGCTTCTCGACAGGCCTGAACGATTTT CASSLGFSTGLNDF
- TRBJ2-5 TRBD2 TRBV20-1 TGCAGTGCTAGGTTTAGCGGGGGTGAGACCCAGTACTTC CSARFSGGETQYF
- TRBJ2-7 TRBD1 TRBV10-3 TGTGCCATCAGTGGTCGGGACAGGGAAAACGAGCAGTACTTC CAISGRDRENEQYF